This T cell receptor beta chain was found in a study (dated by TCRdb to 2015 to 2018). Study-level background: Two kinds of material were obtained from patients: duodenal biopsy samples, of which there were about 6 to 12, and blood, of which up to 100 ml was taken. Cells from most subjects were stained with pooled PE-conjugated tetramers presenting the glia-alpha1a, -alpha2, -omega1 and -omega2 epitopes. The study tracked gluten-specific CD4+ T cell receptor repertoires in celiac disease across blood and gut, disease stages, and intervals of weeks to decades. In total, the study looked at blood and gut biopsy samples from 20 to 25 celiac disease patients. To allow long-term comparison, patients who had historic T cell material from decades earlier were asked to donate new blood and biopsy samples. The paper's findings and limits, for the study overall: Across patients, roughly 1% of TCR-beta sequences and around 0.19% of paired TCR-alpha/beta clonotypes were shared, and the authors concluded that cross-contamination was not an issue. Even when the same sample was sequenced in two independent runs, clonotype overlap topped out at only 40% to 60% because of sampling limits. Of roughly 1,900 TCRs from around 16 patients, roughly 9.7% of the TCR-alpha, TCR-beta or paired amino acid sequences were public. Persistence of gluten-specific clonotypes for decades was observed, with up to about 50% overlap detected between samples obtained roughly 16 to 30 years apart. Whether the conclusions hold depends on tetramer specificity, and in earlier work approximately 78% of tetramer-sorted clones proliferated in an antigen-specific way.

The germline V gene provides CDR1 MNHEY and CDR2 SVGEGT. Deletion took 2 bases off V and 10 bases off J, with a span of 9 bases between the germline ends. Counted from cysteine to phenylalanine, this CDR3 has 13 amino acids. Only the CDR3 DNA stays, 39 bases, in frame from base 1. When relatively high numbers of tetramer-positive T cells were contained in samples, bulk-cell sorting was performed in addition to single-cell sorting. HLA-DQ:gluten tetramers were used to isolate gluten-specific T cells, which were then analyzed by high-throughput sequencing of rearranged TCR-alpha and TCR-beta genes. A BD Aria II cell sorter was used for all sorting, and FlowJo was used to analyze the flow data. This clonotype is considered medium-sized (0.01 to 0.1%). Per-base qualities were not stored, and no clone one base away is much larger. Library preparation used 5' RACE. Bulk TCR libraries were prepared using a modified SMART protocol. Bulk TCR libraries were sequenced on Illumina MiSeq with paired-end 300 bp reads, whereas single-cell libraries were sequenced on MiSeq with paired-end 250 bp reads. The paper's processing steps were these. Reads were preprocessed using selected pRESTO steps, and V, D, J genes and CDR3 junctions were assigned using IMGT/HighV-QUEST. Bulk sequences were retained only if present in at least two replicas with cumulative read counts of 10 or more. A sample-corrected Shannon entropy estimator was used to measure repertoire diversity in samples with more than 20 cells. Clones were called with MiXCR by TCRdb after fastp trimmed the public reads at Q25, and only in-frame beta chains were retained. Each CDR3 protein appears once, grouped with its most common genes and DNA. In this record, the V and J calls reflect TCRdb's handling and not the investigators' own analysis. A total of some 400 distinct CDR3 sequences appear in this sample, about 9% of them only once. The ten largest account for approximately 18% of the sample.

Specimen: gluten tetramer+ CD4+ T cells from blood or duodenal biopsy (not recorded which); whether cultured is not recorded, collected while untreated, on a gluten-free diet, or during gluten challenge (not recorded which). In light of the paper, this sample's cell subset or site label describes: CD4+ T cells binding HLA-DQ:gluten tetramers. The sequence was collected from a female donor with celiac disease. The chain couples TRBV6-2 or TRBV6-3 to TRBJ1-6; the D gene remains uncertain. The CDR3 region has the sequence CASSYNLESPLHF. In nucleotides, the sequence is TGTGCCAGCAGTTACAACCTGGAGTCACCCCTCCACTTT.